Described below is a single T cell receptor (beta chain) sequence and its context. Its cognate antigen is unknown. This specimen belongs to a study of shared clonotypes between healthy human individuals. In the study overall: Used for every donor were three CD4 naive, three CD4 memory, two CD8 naive and one CD8 memory plate. General study findings and limits: Incomplete sequencing of sorted subsets was indicated by rarefaction despite large depth. The genetic and exposure-history diversity represented was limited by few donors.

Germline V gene sequence: CDR1 SGDLS, CDR2 YYNGEE. This CDR3 spans 17 amino acids. V shed 3 bases, J shed 2 bases, and the junction held 11 bases outside the gene matches. Naive CD8 cells, CD45RO-negative and positively selected for CCR7, excluded terminally differentiated effector memory CD45RA+ cells. TCRdb's copy holds only in-frame clones and misses some; the assay was immunoSEQ multiplex PCR. The sample lists around 2.1 million clones, approximately 94% occurring once. The gene calls are TRBV9 and TRBJ1-2, with 9 bases identical to TRBD1. This TCR was sampled from a man between 18 and 35 years old in good health. Some clones in this sample may be carry-over from other donors' samples. Material for sequencing was naive CD8+ T cells from PBMCs. In DNA, the CDR3 is TGTGCCAGCAGCGGAACAGGGGGCCAGGTTATAAACTATGGCTACACCTTC. Its protein is CASSGTGGQVINYGYTF.